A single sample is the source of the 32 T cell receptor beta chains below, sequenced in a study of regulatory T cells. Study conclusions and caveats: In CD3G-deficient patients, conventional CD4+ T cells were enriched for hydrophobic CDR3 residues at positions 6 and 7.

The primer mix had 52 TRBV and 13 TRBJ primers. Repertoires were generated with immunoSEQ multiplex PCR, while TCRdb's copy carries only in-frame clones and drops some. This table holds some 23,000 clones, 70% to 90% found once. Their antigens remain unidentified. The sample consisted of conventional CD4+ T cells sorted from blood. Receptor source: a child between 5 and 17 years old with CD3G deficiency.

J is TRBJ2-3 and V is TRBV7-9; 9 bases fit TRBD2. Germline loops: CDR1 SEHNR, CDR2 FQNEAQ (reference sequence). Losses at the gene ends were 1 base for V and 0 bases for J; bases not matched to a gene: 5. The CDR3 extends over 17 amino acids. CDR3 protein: CASSLGSSGRSTDTQYF. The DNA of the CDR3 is TGTGCCAGCAGCTTAGGTAGTAGCGGGAGAAGCACAGATACGCAGTATTTT.

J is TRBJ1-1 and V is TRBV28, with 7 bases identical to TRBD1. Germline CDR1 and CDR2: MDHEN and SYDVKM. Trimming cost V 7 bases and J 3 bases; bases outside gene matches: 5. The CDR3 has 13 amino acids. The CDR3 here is CASKLTGDTEAFF. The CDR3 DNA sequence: TGTGCCAGCAAGTTAACAGGGGACACTGAAGCTTTCTTT.

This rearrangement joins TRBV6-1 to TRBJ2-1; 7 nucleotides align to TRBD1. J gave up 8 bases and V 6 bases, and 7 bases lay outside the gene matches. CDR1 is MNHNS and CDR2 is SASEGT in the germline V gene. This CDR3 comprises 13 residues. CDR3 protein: CASSRYRGDEQFF. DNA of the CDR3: TGTGCCAGCAGCCGATACAGGGGCGATGAGCAGTTCTTC.

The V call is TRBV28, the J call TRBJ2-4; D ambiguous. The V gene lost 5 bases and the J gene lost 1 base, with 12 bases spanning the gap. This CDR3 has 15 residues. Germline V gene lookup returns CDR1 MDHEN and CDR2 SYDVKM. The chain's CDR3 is CASSPPNKAKNIQYF. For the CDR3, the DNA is TGTGCCAGCAGTCCGCCCAATAAGGCCAAAAACATTCAGTACTTC.

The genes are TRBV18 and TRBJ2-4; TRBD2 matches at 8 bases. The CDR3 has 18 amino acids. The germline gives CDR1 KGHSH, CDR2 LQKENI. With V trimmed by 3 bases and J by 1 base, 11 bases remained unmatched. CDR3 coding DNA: TGTGCCAGCTCACCTCAAGCGGGAGCTGTTGGGGCCAAAAACATTCAGTACTTC. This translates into CASSPQAGAVGAKNIQYF.

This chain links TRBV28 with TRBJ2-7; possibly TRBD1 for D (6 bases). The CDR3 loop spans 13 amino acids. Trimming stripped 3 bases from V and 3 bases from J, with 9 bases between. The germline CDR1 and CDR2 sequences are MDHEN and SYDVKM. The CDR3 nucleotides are TGTGCCAGCAGTTTCCAGGGGAACTACGAGCAGTACTTC. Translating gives CASSFQGNYEQYF. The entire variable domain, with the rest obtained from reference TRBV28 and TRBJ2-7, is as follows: DVKVTQSSRYLVKRTGEKVFLECVQDMDHENMFWYRQDPGLGLRLIYFSYDVKMKEKGDIPEGYSVSREKKERFSLILESASTNQTSMYLCASSFQGNYEQYFGPGTRLTVT.

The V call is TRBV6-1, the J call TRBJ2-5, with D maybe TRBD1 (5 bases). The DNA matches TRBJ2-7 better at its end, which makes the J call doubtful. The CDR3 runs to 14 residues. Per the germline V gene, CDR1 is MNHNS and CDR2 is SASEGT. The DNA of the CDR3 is TGTGCCAGCAGGCCTGACAGTCCCTATTACGAGCAGTACTTC. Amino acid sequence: CASRPDSPYYEQYF.

CDR3 sequence reads: CASSGDRGWVSTDTQYF. CDR3 DNA sequence: TGTGCCAGCAGTGGAGACAGGGGTTGGGTGAGCACAGATACGCAGTATTTT. The chain recombines TRBV28 with TRBJ2-3, with 8 bases fitting TRBD1. This CDR3 has 17 residues. In germline, CDR1 is MDHEN, CDR2 SYDVKM. J lost 0 bases, V lost 5 bases, and 10 bases had no gene match.

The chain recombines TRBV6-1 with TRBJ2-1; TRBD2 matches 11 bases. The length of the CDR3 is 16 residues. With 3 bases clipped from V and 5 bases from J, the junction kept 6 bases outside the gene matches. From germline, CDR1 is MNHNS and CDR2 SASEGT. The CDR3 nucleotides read TGTGCCAGCAGTGATATACTAGCGGGAGTACACAATGAGCAGTTCTTC. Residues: CASSDILAGVHNEQFF.

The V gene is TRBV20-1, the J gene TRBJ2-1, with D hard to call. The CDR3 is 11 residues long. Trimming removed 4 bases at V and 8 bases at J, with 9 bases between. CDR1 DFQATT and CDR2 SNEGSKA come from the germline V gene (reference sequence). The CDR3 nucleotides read TGCAGTGCTACTAGATTCGATGAGCAGTTCTTC. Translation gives CSATRFDEQFF.

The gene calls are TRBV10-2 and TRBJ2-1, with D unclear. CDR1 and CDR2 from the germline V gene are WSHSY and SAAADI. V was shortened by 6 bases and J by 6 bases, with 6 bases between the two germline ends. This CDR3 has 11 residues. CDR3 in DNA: TGCGCCAGCAGATTGGGCAATGAGCAGTTCTTC. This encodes CASRLGNEQFF.

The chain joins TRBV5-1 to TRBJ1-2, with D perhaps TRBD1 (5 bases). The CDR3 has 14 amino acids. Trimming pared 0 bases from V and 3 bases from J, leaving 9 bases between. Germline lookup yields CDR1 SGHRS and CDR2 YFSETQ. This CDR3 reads CASSLGGRDYGYTF. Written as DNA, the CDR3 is TGCGCCAGCAGCTTGGGGGGCCGAGACTATGGCTACACCTTC.

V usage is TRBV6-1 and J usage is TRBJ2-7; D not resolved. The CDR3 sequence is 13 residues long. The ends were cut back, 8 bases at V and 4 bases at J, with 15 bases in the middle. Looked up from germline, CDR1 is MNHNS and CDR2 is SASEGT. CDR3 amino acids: CASSSSTLYEQYF. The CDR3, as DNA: TGTGCCAGCTCGTCGTCGACCCTTTACGAGCAGTACTTC.

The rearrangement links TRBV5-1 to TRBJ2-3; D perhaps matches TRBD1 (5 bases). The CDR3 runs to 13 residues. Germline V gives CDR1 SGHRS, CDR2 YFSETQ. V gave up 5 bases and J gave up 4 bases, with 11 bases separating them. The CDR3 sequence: CASSQDSPDTQYF. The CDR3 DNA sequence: TGCGCCAGCAGTCAAGACAGCCCAGATACGCAGTATTTT. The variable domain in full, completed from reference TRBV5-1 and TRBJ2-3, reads KAGVTQTPRYLIKTRGQQVTLSCSPISGHRSVSWYQQTPGQGLQFLFEYFSETQRNKGNFPGRFSGRQFSNSRSEMNVSTLELGDSALYLCASSQDSPDTQYFGPGTRLTVL.

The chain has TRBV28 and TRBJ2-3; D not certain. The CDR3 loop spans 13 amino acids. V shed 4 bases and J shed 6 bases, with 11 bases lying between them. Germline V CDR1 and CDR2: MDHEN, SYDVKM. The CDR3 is CASSSSPMDTQYF. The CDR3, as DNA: TGTGCCAGCAGTTCGTCCCCCATGGATACGCAGTATTTT.

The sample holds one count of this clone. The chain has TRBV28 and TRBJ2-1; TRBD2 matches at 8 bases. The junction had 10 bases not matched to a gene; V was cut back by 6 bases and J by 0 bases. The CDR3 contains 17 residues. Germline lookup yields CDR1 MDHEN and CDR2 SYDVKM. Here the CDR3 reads CASRTRGGKSSYNEQFF. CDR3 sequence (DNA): TGTGCCAGCAGGACTCGGGGGGGAAAAAGCTCCTACAATGAGCAGTTCTTC.

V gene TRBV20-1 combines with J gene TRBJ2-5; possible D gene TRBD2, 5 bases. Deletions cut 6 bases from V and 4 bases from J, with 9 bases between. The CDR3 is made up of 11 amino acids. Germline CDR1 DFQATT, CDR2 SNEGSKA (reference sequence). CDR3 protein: CSARGLETQYF. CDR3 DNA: TGCAGTGCCCGTGGACTAGAGACCCAGTACTTC.

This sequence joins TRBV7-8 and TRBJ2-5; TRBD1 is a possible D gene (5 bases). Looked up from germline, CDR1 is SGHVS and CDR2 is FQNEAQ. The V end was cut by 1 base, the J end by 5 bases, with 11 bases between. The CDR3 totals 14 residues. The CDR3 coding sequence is TGTGCCAGCAGCTTAGAGGCAGGGTGGGAGACCCAGTACTTC. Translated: CASSLEAGWETQYF.

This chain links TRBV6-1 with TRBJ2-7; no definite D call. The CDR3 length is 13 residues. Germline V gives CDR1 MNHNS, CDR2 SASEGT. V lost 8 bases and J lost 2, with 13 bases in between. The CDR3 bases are TGTGCCAGCCTTAGGGCAGGCACCTACGAGCAGTACTTC. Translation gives CASLRAGTYEQYF.

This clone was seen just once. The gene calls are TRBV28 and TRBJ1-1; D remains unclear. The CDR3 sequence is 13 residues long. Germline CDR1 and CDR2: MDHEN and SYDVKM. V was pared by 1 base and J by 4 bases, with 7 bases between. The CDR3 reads CASSLSPATEAFF. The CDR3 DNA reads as TGTGCCAGCAGTTTATCCCCCGCCACTGAAGCTTTCTTT.

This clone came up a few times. CDR3 in DNA: TGCGCCAGCAGCTTTGGACTAGCGGGTTCAGATACGCAGTATTTT. This translates into CASSFGLAGSDTQYF. The chain employs TRBV5-1 and TRBJ2-3; 11 bases are a match to TRBD2. The CDR3 runs 15 residues. Germline assignment: CDR1 SGHRS and CDR2 YFSETQ. V lost 2 bases and J lost 4; bases outside the gene matches: 3.

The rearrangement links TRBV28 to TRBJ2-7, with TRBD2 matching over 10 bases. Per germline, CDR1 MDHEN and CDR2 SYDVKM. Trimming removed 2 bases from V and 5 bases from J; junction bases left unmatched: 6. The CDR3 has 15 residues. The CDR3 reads CASSLTGAGGHEQYF. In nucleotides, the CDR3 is TGTGCCAGCAGTTTAACGGGAGCGGGGGGGCACGAGCAGTACTTC.

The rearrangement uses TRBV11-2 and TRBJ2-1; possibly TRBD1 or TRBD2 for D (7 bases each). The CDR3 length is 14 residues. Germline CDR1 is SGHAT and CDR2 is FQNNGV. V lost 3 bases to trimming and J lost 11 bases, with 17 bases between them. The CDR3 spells CASSLVTGRVQQFF. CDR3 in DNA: TGTGCCAGCAGCTTGGTGACAGGGAGGGTTCAGCAGTTCTTC.

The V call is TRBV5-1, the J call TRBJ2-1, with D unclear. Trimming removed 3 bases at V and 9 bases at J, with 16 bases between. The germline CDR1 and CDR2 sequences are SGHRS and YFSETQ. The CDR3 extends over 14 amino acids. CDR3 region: CASSSGRTHTEQFF. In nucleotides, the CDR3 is TGCGCCAGCAGCTCAGGAAGGACCCACACTGAGCAGTTCTTC. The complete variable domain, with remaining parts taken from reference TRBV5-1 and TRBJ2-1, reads KAGVTQTPRYLIKTRGQQVTLSCSPISGHRSVSWYQQTPGQGLQFLFEYFSETQRNKGNFPGRFSGRQFSNSRSEMNVSTLELGDSALYLCASSSGRTHTEQFFGPGTRLTVL.

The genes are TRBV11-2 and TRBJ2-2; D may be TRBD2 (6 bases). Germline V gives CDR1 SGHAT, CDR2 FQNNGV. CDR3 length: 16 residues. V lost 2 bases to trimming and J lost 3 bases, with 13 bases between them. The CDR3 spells CASSLRRGGHTGELFF. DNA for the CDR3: TGTGCCAGCAGCTTACGGCGGGGAGGACACACCGGGGAGCTGTTTTTT.

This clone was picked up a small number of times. The CDR3 region has the DNA TGTGCCAGCAGACTCCAGGACAGGGGCACCGGGGAGCTGTTTTTT. Residues: CASRLQDRGTGELFF. The rearrangement joins TRBV6-1 to TRBJ2-2; 9 bases are shared with TRBD1. The CDR3 is made up of 15 amino acids. CDR1 and CDR2 (germline): MNHNS, SASEGT. With 6 bases clipped from V and 4 bases from J, the junction kept 6 bases outside the gene matches.

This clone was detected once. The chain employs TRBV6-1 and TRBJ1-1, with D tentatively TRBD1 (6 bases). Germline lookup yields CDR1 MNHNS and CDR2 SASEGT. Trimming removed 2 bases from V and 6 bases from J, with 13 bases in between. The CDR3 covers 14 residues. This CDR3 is CASSERGGNAEAFF. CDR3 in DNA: TGTGCCAGCAGTGAAAGAGGGGGTAACGCTGAAGCTTTCTTT.

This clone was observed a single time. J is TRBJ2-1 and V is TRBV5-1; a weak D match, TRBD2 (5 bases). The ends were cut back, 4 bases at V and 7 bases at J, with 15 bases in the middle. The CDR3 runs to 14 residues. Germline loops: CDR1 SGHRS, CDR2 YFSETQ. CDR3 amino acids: CASSPEGLGNEQFF. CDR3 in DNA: TGCGCCAGCAGCCCCGAGGGCCTGGGGAATGAGCAGTTCTTC.

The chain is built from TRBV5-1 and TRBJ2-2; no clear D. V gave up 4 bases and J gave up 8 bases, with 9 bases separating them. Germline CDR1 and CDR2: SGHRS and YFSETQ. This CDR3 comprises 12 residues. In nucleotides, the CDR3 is TGCGCCAGCAGCGCTGGAGAGGGGGAGCTGTTTTTT. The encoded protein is CASSAGEGELFF.

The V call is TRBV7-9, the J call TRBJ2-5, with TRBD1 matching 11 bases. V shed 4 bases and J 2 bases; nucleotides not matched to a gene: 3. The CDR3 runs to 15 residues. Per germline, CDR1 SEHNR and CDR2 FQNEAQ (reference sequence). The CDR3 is CASSSGDRGQETQYF. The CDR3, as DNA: TGTGCCAGCAGCTCTGGGGACAGGGGGCAAGAGACCCAGTACTTC.

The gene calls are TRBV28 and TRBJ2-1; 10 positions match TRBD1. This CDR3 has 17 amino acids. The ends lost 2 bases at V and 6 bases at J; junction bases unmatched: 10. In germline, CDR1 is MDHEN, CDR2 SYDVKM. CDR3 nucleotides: TGTGCCAGCAGTTTAGGTCTCCGGGACAGGGGTAGCAATGAGCAGTTCTTC. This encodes CASSLGLRDRGSNEQFF.

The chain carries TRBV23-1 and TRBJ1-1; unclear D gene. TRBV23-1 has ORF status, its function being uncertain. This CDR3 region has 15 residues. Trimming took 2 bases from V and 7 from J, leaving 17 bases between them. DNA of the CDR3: TGCGCCAGCAGTCAAAGTGACCTACCCTGGTATGAAGCTTTCTTT. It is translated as CASSQSDLPWYEAFF.